These T cell receptor beta chains were read from a single sample in a study of blood T cell repertoires in COVID-19. Generated by immunoSEQ multiplex PCR, the TCRdb table keeps only in-frame clones and is missing some. The sample consists of around 180,000 clones, around 85% of them appearing once. The sequencing sample was made of peripheral blood. The receptors originated from a man in his sixties with acute or convalescent COVID-19. Each CDR3 is given with its conserved first and last residue.

v_call: TRBV6-5; j_call: TRBJ1-3; cdr3_aa: CASSYSGDTSGNTIYF
v_call: TRBV4-1; j_call: TRBJ2-1; cdr3_aa: CASSPRTSGAYNEQFF
v_call: TRBV29-1; j_call: TRBJ2-7; cdr3_aa: CSVARDYYEQYF
v_call: TRBV27; j_call: TRBJ1-5; cdr3_aa: CASSLLGTGGESQPQHF
v_call: TRBV20-1; j_call: TRBJ1-1; cdr3_aa: CSVPDRGKAFF
v_call: TRBV5-5; j_call: TRBJ1-1; cdr3_aa: CASSLAGNTEAFF
v_call: TRBV28; j_call: TRBJ2-7; cdr3_aa: CASTPLRDRGLLSLREQYF
v_call: TRBV10-3; j_call: TRBJ1-5; cdr3_aa: CAISDFGGAYGQPQHF
v_call: TRBV27; j_call: TRBJ2-2; cdr3_aa: CASSFSTGGGNTGELFF
v_call: TRBV7-9; j_call: TRBJ2-4; cdr3_aa: CASSLVRGFSIKNIQYF
v_call: TRBV21-1; j_call: TRBJ1-1; cdr3_aa: CASFGREGRCFF
v_call: TRBV21-1; j_call: TRBJ1-6; cdr3_aa: CASRGTGSSPLHF
v_call: TRBV7-3; j_call: TRBJ2-3; cdr3_aa: CASSPLGEADTQYF
v_call: TRBV24-1; j_call: TRBJ1-6; cdr3_aa: CATPCGGAPYNSPLHF
v_call: TRBV6-2/TRBV6-3; j_call: TRBJ2-2; cdr3_aa: CASSRTGLGTGELFF
v_call: TRBV19; j_call: TRBJ2-4; cdr3_aa: CASSMNTGGLAKNIQYF
v_call: TRBV6-1; j_call: TRBJ1-6; cdr3_aa: CASSDNYSPLHF
v_call: TRBV9; j_call: TRBJ2-7; cdr3_aa: CASSLAATPTYEQYF
v_call: TRBV5-1; j_call: TRBJ2-1; cdr3_aa: CASSLGGTSGRGEQFF
v_call: TRBV5-1; j_call: TRBJ2-4; cdr3_aa: CASSLNQGAIQYF
v_call: TRBV6-5; j_call: TRBJ1-6; cdr3_aa: CASMVRQLYNSPLHF
v_call: TRBV28; j_call: TRBJ1-2; cdr3_aa: CASSFTGLVYGYTF
v_call: TRBV19; j_call: TRBJ1-1; cdr3_aa: CASSIAEQGNTEAFF
v_call: TRBV29-1; j_call: TRBJ2-7; cdr3_aa: CSVELSGGSYEQYF
v_call: TRBV6-5; j_call: TRBJ2-2; cdr3_aa: CASSYPASGGTGELFF
v_call: TRBV5-1; j_call: TRBJ2-7; cdr3_aa: CASSRSDRERNEQYF
v_call: TRBV12-3/TRBV12-4; j_call: -; cdr3_aa: CASRPGADIIQYF
v_call: TRBV15; j_call: TRBJ2-7; cdr3_aa: CATSLETGLRYEQYF
v_call: TRBV18; j_call: TRBJ1-3; cdr3_aa: CASSRDRGSGNTIYF
v_call: TRBV11-2; j_call: TRBJ2-7; cdr3_aa: CASSLGGLANREQYF
v_call: TRBV2; j_call: TRBJ1-1; cdr3_aa: CASSAGQMNTEAFF
v_call: TRBV6-2/TRBV6-3; j_call: TRBJ1-2; cdr3_aa: CASSPLPGDRGYGYTF
v_call: TRBV28; j_call: TRBJ1-2; cdr3_aa: CASSFVRGALYGYTF
v_call: TRBV7-9; j_call: TRBJ2-5; cdr3_aa: CASSKITGLLQETQYF
v_call: TRBV28; j_call: TRBJ1-2; cdr3_aa: CASRRENSNYGYTF
v_call: TRBV4-2; j_call: TRBJ2-1; cdr3_aa: CASSQEIAGLSPNEQFF
v_call: TRBV6-5; j_call: TRBJ2-5; cdr3_aa: CASRMGGQETQYF
v_call: TRBV6-2/TRBV6-3; j_call: TRBJ1-1; cdr3_aa: CASSWVDRRTEAFF
v_call: TRBV7-3; j_call: TRBJ1-2; cdr3_aa: CASSQTGYGYTF
v_call: TRBV7-3; j_call: TRBJ2-1; cdr3_aa: CASSPRTSGVYNEQFF
v_call: TRBV19; j_call: TRBJ1-5; cdr3_aa: CASSMGQGNQPQHF
v_call: TRBV5-1; j_call: TRBJ1-5; cdr3_aa: CASSAGGGSNQPQHF
v_call: TRBV27; j_call: TRBJ1-2; cdr3_aa: CASRSAQGGGYTF
v_call: TRBV23-1; j_call: TRBJ2-5; cdr3_aa: CASRTTSGSGETQYF
v_call: TRBV5-6; j_call: TRBJ1-3; cdr3_aa: CASSTRGTGNTIYF
v_call: TRBV9; j_call: TRBJ1-5; cdr3_aa: CASSVGGEVQPQHF
v_call: TRBV4-3; j_call: TRBJ2-7; cdr3_aa: CASSRSGDEQYF
v_call: TRBV5-1; j_call: TRBJ2-7; cdr3_aa: CASSWAGSSYEQYF
v_call: TRBV5-1; j_call: TRBJ2-7; cdr3_aa: CASSLVAGDYEQYF
v_call: TRBV3-1/TRBV3-2; j_call: TRBJ1-2; cdr3_aa: CASSQGATGVNYGYTF
v_call: TRBV19; j_call: TRBJ2-7; cdr3_aa: CASQDRGISYEQYF
v_call: TRBV7-3; j_call: TRBJ2-1; cdr3_aa: CASSPAPSSYNEQFF
v_call: TRBV24-1; j_call: TRBJ2-3; cdr3_aa: CATSDVGGDAQYF
v_call: TRBV5-1; j_call: TRBJ2-1; cdr3_aa: CASSLVKNEQFF